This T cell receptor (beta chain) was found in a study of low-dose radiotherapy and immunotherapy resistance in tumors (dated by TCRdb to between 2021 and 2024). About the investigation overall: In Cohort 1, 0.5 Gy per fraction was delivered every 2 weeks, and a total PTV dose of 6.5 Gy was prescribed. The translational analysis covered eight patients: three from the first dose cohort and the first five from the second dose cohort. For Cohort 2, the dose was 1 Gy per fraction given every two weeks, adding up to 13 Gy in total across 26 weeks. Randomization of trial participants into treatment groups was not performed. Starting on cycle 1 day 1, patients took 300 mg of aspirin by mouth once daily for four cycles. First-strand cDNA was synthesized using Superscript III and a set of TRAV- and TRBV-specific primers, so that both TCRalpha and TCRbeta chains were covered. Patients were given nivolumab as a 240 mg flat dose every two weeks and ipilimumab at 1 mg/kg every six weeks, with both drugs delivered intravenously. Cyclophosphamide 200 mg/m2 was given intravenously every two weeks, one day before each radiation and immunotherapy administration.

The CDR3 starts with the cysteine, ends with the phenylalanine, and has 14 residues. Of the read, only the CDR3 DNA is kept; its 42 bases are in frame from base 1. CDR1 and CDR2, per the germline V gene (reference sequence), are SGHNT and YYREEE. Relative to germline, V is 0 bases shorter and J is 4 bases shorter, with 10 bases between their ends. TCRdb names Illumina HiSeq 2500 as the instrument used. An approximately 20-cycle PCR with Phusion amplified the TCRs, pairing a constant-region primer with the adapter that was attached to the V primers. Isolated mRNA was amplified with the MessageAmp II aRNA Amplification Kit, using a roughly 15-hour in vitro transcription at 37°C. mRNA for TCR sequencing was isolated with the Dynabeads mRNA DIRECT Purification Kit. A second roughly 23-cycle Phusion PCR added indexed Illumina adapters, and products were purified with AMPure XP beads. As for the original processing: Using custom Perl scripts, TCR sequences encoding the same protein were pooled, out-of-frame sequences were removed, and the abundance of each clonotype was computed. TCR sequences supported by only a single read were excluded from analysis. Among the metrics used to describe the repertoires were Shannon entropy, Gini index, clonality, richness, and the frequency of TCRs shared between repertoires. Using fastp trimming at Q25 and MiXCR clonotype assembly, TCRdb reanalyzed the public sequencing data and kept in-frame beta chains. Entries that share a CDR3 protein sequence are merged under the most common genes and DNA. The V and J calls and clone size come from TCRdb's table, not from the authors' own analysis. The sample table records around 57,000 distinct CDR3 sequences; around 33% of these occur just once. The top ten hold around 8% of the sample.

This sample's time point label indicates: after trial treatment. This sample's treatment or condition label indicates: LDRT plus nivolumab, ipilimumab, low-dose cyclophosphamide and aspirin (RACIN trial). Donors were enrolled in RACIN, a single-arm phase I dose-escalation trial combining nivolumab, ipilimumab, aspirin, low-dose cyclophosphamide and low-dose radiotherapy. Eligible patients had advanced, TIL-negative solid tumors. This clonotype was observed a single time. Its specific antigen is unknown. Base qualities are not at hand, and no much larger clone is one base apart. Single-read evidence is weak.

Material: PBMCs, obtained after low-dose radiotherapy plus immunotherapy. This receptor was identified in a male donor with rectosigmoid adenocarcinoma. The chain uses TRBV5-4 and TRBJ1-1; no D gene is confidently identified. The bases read TGTGCCAGCAGCTTGGCGGCCAGACCCACTGAAGCTTTCTTT. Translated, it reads CASSLAARPTEAFF.